The rows below give T cell receptor beta chains drawn from one sample of a study of cytomegalovirus exposure and HLA in healthy donors. Profiling relied on immunoSEQ multiplex PCR, and the TCRdb table lists in-frame clones only, not all of them. This table holds roughly 80,000 clones, roughly two thirds found once. Sequenced input: PBMCs. These receptors all come from a woman between 45 and 60 years old in good health and CMV-seropositive. Both conserved end residues are part of each CDR3. The D gene is left open where the match is weak. Clone size is stated in some rows and not others, as once, few, many or a class when expanded.

size: few; J: TRBJ2-3; V: TRBV15; D: TRBD1; DNA: TGTGCCACCAGCAGAACTATCCCGGGACAGGGAGTAGATACGCAGTATTTT; CDR3: CATSRTIPGQGVDTQYF
size: .; J: TRBJ1-2; V: TRBV7-2; D: .; DNA: TGTGCCAGCAGCTTAGAGGAGGCTAACTATGGCTACACCTTC; CDR3: CASSLEEANYGYTF
size: .; J: TRBJ1-5; V: TRBV2; D: TRBD1; DNA: TGTGCCAGCAGGGCCTCCGGGACAGGCAATCAGCCCCAGCATTTT; CDR3: CASRASGTGNQPQHF
size: .; J: TRBJ2-2; V: TRBV11-3; D: TRBD2; DNA: TGTGCCAGCAGCCCCCGGACTAGCGGCGCGAACACCGGGGAGCTGTTTTTT; CDR3: CASSPRTSGANTGELFF
size: .; J: TRBJ1-1; V: TRBV27; D: .; DNA: TGTGCCAGCAGCCCGATACAGGGCGAGAACACTGAAGCTTTCTTT; CDR3: CASSPIQGENTEAFF
size: .; J: TRBJ2-6; V: TRBV6-4; D: TRBD1; DNA: TGTGCCAGCAGTGAAGGGACAGGGTCTTCTGGGGCCAACGTCCTGACTTTC; CDR3: CASSEGTGSSGANVLTF
size: .; J: TRBJ2-3; V: TRBV5-1; D: .; DNA: TGCGCCAGCAGCTTGGCCGCGAGGGCCGACACAGATACGCAGTATTTT; CDR3: CASSLAARADTDTQYF
size: .; J: TRBJ2-1; V: TRBV28; D: .; DNA: TGTGCCAGCAGGAGGCCAGGGACTGCCCATGAGCGGTTCTTC; CDR3: CASRRPGTAHERFF
size: .; J: TRBJ1-1; V: TRBV27; D: TRBD1; DNA: TGTGCCAGCGGAAAAGACAGGGCCCGGGGTTTTGGGAACACTGAAGCTTTCTTT; CDR3: CASGKDRARGFGNTEAFF
size: .; J: TRBJ2-3; V: TRBV6-6; D: TRBD2; DNA: TGTGCCAGCAGTTGGACTAGCGGGGCGTTAGCAGATACGCAGTATTTT; CDR3: CASSWTSGALADTQYF
size: once; J: TRBJ2-1; V: TRBV9; D: TRBD1; DNA: TGTGCCAGCAGCGCTCGCGACAGGGGCTGGAAGGCCTACAATGAGCAGTTCTTC; CDR3: CASSARDRGWKAYNEQFF
size: .; J: TRBJ2-2; V: TRBV18; D: TRBD1; DNA: TGTGCCAGCTCACCACTACCCGGGACAGGGGGTGCCGGGGAGCTGTTTTTT; CDR3: CASSPLPGTGGAGELFF
size: few; J: TRBJ2-3; V: TRBV7-3; D: .; DNA: TGTGCCAGCAGCCCCAGGGGCGGGTCCACAGATACGCAGTATTTT; CDR3: CASSPRGGSTDTQYF
size: .; J: TRBJ1-2; V: TRBV9; D: TRBD1; DNA: TGTGCCAGCAGCGCCAGCCAGGACAGGGCGGCTGGCTACACCTTC; CDR3: CASSASQDRAAGYTF
size: .; J: TRBJ2-3; V: TRBV5-4; D: .; DNA: TGTGCCAGCAGCTTGGCCGGGGCGGGGGCTAGCACAGATACGCAGTATTTT; CDR3: CASSLAGAGASTDTQYF
size: .; J: TRBJ1-6; V: TRBV10-1; D: .; DNA: TGCGCCAGCAGTGAAGGGGACACCCGGAGCTCCTATAATTCACCCCTCCACTTT; CDR3: CASSEGDTRSSYNSPLHF
size: .; J: TRBJ1-6; V: TRBV5-4; D: .; DNA: TGTGCCAGCAGCCCCGGCCAGGTGGTGGGCAATTCACCCCTCCACTTT; CDR3: CASSPGQVVGNSPLHF
size: .; J: TRBJ1-1; V: TRBV10-3; D: .; DNA: TGTGCCATCAGCCAACAGGGCATGGACACTGAAGCTTTCTTT; CDR3: CAISQQGMDTEAFF
size: .; J: TRBJ2-3; V: TRBV7-3; D: TRBD2; DNA: TGTGCCAGCAGCTTAGTAGCGGGGGGGCCGAGCACAGATACGCAGTATTTT; CDR3: CASSLVAGGPSTDTQYF
size: .; J: TRBJ1-5; V: TRBV6-5; D: .; DNA: TGTGCCAGCAGTGGGGGCTTTGCCCCAAATCAGCCCCAGCATTTT; CDR3: CASSGGFAPNQPQHF
size: .; J: TRBJ1-5; V: TRBV5-1; D: TRBD1; DNA: TGCGCCAGCAGCTTGGAGGGACAGGGTGGAAATCAGCCCCAGCATTTT; CDR3: CASSLEGQGGNQPQHF
size: .; J: TRBJ2-1; V: TRBV6-5; D: .; DNA: TGTGCCAGCAGTTACTCGGGACAATACTCCTACAATAAGCAGTTCTTC; CDR3: CASSYSGQYSYNKQFF
size: .; J: TRBJ2-3; V: TRBV7-6; D: .; DNA: TGTGCCAGCAGCTTAGGGCGGGGCGGAGATACGCAGTATTTT; CDR3: CASSLGRGGDTQYF
size: once; J: TRBJ2-7; V: TRBV5-6; D: TRBD1; DNA: TGTGCCAGCAGCTCTAAGGACAGGTACTACTCCTACGAGCAGTACTTC; CDR3: CASSSKDRYYSYEQYF
size: .; J: TRBJ2-1; V: TRBV7-3; D: TRBD2; DNA: TGTGCCAGCAGCCGGACTAGCGGGGGCCCGAGCTCCTACAATGAGCAGTTCTTC; CDR3: CASSRTSGGPSSYNEQFF
size: few; J: TRBJ2-5; V: TRBV28; D: TRBD2; DNA: TGTGCCAGCAGTTTGGGGTGGGGGGGTGCGGAGACCCAGTACTTC; CDR3: CASSLGWGGAETQYF
size: .; J: TRBJ2-2; V: TRBV11-2; D: .; DNA: TGTGCCAGCAGCTTAATCCCGGGCGGGTCAGACACCGGGGAGCTGTTTTTT; CDR3: CASSLIPGGSDTGELFF
size: .; J: TRBJ2-5; V: TRBV20-1; D: .; DNA: TGCAGTGGAGCGATCCAAGAGACCCAGTACTTC; CDR3: CSGAIQETQYF
size: .; J: TRBJ1-3; V: TRBV6-5; D: TRBD1; DNA: TGTGCCAGCAGTTACCGACAGGGAAGAAACACCATATATTTT; CDR3: CASSYRQGRNTIYF
size: .; J: TRBJ1-1; V: TRBV29-1; D: .; DNA: TGCAGCGTTAGAGAGGGGGGGACTGAAGCTTTCTTT; CDR3: CSVREGGTEAFF
size: few; J: TRBJ1-2; V: TRBV27; D: TRBD1; DNA: TGTGCCAGCAGTCTATCCGGGACAGGGGGCGAGATAGGTTATGGCTACACCTTC; CDR3: CASSLSGTGGEIGYGYTF
size: .; J: TRBJ2-6; V: TRBV9; D: TRBD2; DNA: TGTGCCAGCAGCGTGCCTAGCGGGGGGGGGCTTGGGGCCAACGTCCTGACTTTC; CDR3: CASSVPSGGGLGANVLTF
size: .; J: TRBJ2-1; V: TRBV5-1; D: .; DNA: TGCGCCAGCAACGGAGGGTCCGTCTACAATGAGCAGTTCTTC; CDR3: CASNGGSVYNEQFF
size: .; J: TRBJ1-1; V: TRBV7-9; D: .; DNA: TGTGCCAGCAGCTTAGATGGGGGGGGTGAAGCTTTCTTT; CDR3: CASSLDGGGEAFF
size: .; J: TRBJ1-1; V: TRBV25-1; D: .; DNA: TGTGCCAGCAGCGCCTTCGGTGGAGAGGTCACTGAAGCTTTCTTT; CDR3: CASSAFGGEVTEAFF
size: .; J: TRBJ2-1; V: TRBV7-7; D: TRBD2; DNA: TGTGCTAGCAGCTTACTAGCGGGGAACTACAATGAGCAGTTCTTC; CDR3: CASSLLAGNYNEQFF
size: .; J: TRBJ1-5; V: TRBV2; D: .; DNA: TGTGCCAGCAGTGACAGGGGCTCCAATCAGCCCCAGCATTTT; CDR3: CASSDRGSNQPQHF
size: .; J: TRBJ1-1; V: TRBV30; D: .; DNA: TGTGCCTGGAGTGTTGGGAGGTCTGAAGCTTTCTTT; CDR3: CAWSVGRSEAFF
size: .; J: TRBJ1-1; V: TRBV9; D: TRBD1; DNA: TGTGCCAGCAGCCAGAACAACAGGGGCCAGGACACTGAAGCTTTCTTT; CDR3: CASSQNNRGQDTEAFF
size: .; J: TRBJ2-3; V: TRBV28; D: TRBD1; DNA: TGTGCCAGCAGGCCAGGGGGCGCGGAAGGCACAGATACGCAGTATTTT; CDR3: CASRPGGAEGTDTQYF
size: few; J: TRBJ1-2; V: TRBV28; D: .; DNA: TGTGCCAGCAGTAACCCGGGAGGGGTTGACGGCTACACCTTC; CDR3: CASSNPGGVDGYTF
size: .; J: TRBJ2-5; V: TRBV10-3; D: TRBD2; DNA: TGTGCCATCACCTCCTCGACTAGCGGGGGCCAAGAGACCCAGTACTTC; CDR3: CAITSSTSGGQETQYF
size: .; J: TRBJ1-2; V: TRBV5-4; D: TRBD1; DNA: TGTGCCAGCAGCTTCCCCGACAGGGTAAATGGCTACACCTTC; CDR3: CASSFPDRVNGYTF